The T cell receptor (beta chain) under discussion was sequenced for a study of blood T cell repertoires in COVID-19. The CDR3 has 14 amino acids. Germline V gene lookup returns CDR1 MNHNS and CDR2 SASEGT. The V end lost 1 base, the J end lost 8 bases, and 12 bases lay between the germline ends. Method: immunoSEQ multiplex PCR; TCRdb's copy keeps in-frame clones and lacks some. The sample lists about 300,000 clones, about nine tenths seen once, with about 2% in the top ten. The TCR comes from a man younger than 30 with active or convalescent COVID-19. J is TRBJ2-4 and V is TRBV6-1, with TRBD2 as a possible D gene (5 bases). The sample consisted of peripheral blood. CDR3 sequence reads: CASSEGTGPDIQYF. The CDR3 bases are TGTGCCAGCAGTGAAGGGACTGGCCCTGACATTCAGTACTTC.